The clone carrying this T cell receptor beta chain was observed at least ten times. Its matching antigen is unknown. This record belongs to a study of CD8 T cells in ankylosing spondylitis. Germline V lookup: CDR1 SGHRS, CDR2 YFSETQ. This CDR3 is built from 15 residues. Trimming left V 6 bases short and J 3 bases short, with 19 bases between. Broader study findings: Apparently characteristic of ankylosing spondylitis blood was a TCR beta motif (roughly 8 highly homologous variants). Disease-associated clonotypes exhibited CD8+ identity and were relatively infrequent in peripheral blood. Disease-linked clones reportedly showed significant enrichment in matched ankylosing spondylitis synovial fluid.

Quantitative 5'-RACE with molecular barcodes produced the TCR beta libraries. TCRdb reprocessed the 5' RACE reads with MiXCR, giving one entry per CDR3 protein. The data contain roughly 160,000 distinct CDR3 sequences, under 14% of them singletons. This receptor was identified in a male donor with ankylosing spondylitis or in good health (not recorded which). The chain recombines TRBV5-1 with TRBJ2-7, with D perhaps given as TRBD1 or TRBD2 (6 bases each). The specimen sequenced was blood, either unsorted or a sorted T cell fraction (not recorded which). The CDR3 protein is CASTLRGGGVYEQYF. CDR3 nucleotides: TGCGCCAGCACCCTTCGAGGAGGGGGAGTCTACGAGCAGTACTTC. The full variable domain, its missing parts supplied by reference TRBV5-1 and TRBJ2-7, is KAGVTQTPRYLIKTRGQQVTLSCSPISGHRSVSWYQQTPGQGLQFLFEYFSETQRNKGNFPGRFSGRQFSNSRSEMNVSTLELGDSALYLCASTLRGGGVYEQYFGPGTRLTVT.